These T cell receptor beta chains were read from a single sample in a study of T cells after yellow fever vaccination. TCRdb passed the 5' RACE reads through MiXCR, listing each CDR3 protein once. The table shows about 340,000 distinct CDR3 sequences, with around 12% occurring only once. The material sequenced was CD4+ T cells sorted from PBMCs, taken 15 days after the yellow fever booster vaccination. The receptors originated from a young man who received the YFV17D yellow fever vaccine. Both conserved end residues are part of each CDR3. Fields, in order: clone size, V gene, D gene, J gene, CDR3 length, CDR3 DNA, CDR3 protein. D genes are given only for firm matches. Clone size, where shown, is once, few, many, or a class for clones that have expanded.

clone_size: NA; v_call: TRBV20-1; d_call: TRBD2; j_call: TRBJ2-3; cdr3_length: 15; cdr3_nt: TGCAGTGCTAGATTAGCGGGGTCTAGCACAGATACGCAGTATTTT; cdr3_aa: CSARLAGSSTDTQYF
clone_size: few; v_call: TRBV20-1; d_call: NA; j_call: TRBJ1-1; cdr3_length: 11; cdr3_nt: TGCAGTGCTCGCTCCACAGGTGAAGCTTTCTTT; cdr3_aa: CSARSTGEAFF
clone_size: NA; v_call: TRBV7-2; d_call: NA; j_call: TRBJ2-5; cdr3_length: 14; cdr3_nt: TGTGCCAGCAGCTCCGGGACTCGACAAGAGACCCAGTACTTC; cdr3_aa: CASSSGTRQETQYF
clone_size: NA; v_call: TRBV4-3; d_call: NA; j_call: TRBJ2-2; cdr3_length: 15; cdr3_nt: TGCGCCAGCAGCCAAGAGTCCCCCGGGGTCGGGGAGCTGTTTTTT; cdr3_aa: CASSQESPGVGELFF
clone_size: few; v_call: TRBV6-2/TRBV6-3; d_call: NA; j_call: TRBJ2-5; cdr3_length: 12; cdr3_nt: TGTGCCAGCAGTTCAAGCCCGCTAACCCAGTACTTC; cdr3_aa: CASSSSPLTQYF
clone_size: NA; v_call: TRBV28; d_call: NA; j_call: TRBJ1-2; cdr3_length: 14; cdr3_nt: TGTGCCAGCAGCCCAACTTTCAGGAACTATGGCTACACCTTC; cdr3_aa: CASSPTFRNYGYTF
clone_size: NA; v_call: TRBV10-3; d_call: TRBD1; j_call: TRBJ1-2; cdr3_length: 13; cdr3_nt: TGTGCCATCAGAGAGACAGGGACACATGGCTACACCTTC; cdr3_aa: CAIRETGTHGYTF
clone_size: NA; v_call: TRBV5-6; d_call: NA; j_call: TRBJ2-4; cdr3_length: 15; cdr3_nt: TGTGCCAGCACCCTGGTGGGGGGGCCTGAAAACATTCAGTACTTC; cdr3_aa: CASTLVGGPENIQYF
clone_size: NA; v_call: TRBV2; d_call: NA; j_call: TRBJ2-1; cdr3_length: 12; cdr3_nt: TGTGCCAGCGTGGAGGCGTCCCCGGAGCAGTTCTTC; cdr3_aa: CASVEASPEQFF
clone_size: many; v_call: TRBV6-2/TRBV6-3; d_call: NA; j_call: TRBJ1-5; cdr3_length: 13; cdr3_nt: TGTGCCAGCAGTTGGGACAGCAATCAGCCCCAGCATTTT; cdr3_aa: CASSWDSNQPQHF
clone_size: NA; v_call: TRBV12-3/TRBV12-4; d_call: TRBD1; j_call: TRBJ1-2; cdr3_length: 15; cdr3_nt: TGTGCCAGCAGTTTAGCCAGGACAGGGGTCTCCGGCTACACCTTC; cdr3_aa: CASSLARTGVSGYTF
clone_size: few; v_call: TRBV5-1; d_call: TRBD1; j_call: TRBJ2-2; cdr3_length: 17; cdr3_nt: TGCGCCAGCAGCTGCCGACAGGGTCAGGTTTGCACCGGGGAGCTGTTTTTT; cdr3_aa: CASSCRQGQVCTGELFF
clone_size: NA; v_call: TRBV7-2; d_call: NA; j_call: TRBJ1-5; cdr3_length: 14; cdr3_nt: TGTGCCAGCAGCTTATTGACTGGAAATCAGCCCCAGCATTTT; cdr3_aa: CASSLLTGNQPQHF
clone_size: few; v_call: TRBV18; d_call: TRBD1; j_call: TRBJ2-2; cdr3_length: 15; cdr3_nt: TGTGCCAGCTCCCGACGACAGGGGAACACCGGGGAGCTGTTTTTT; cdr3_aa: CASSRRQGNTGELFF